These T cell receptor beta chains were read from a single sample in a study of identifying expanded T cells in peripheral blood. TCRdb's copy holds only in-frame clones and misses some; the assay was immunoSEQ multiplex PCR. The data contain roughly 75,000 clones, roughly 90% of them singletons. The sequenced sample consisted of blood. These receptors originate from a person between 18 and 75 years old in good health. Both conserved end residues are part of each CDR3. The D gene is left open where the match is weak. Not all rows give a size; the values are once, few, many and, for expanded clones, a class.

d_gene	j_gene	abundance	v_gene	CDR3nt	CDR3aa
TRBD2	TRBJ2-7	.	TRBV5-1	TGCGCCAGCAGCGCTCGGGGGGGCGGCGAGCAGTACTTC	CASSARGGGEQYF
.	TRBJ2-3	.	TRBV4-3	TGCGCCAGCAGCCAAGATTGGGGCAGGCCACTCACAGATACGCAGTATTTT	CASSQDWGRPLTDTQYF
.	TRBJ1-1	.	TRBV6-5	TGTGCCAGCAGTTACTCAGTTAACACTGAAGCTTTCTTT	CASSYSVNTEAFF
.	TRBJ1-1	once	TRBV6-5	TGTGCCAGCCATAGAATGGGCGAAGCTTTCTTT	CASHRMGEAFF
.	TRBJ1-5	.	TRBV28	TGTGCCAGCAGTTTTAGGCCCGGCACTAGCAATCAGCCCCAGCATTTT	CASSFRPGTSNQPQHF
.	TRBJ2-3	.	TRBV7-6	TGTGCCAGCAGCTTATTGGTAGCGGCCTACACAGATACGCAGTATTTT	CASSLLVAAYTDTQYF
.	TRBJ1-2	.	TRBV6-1	TGTGCCAGCATGGAGCAGGTCAACTATGGCTACACCTTC	CASMEQVNYGYTF
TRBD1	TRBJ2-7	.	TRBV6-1	TGTGCCAGCAAGGACAGGGAGCCGTACGAGCAGTACTTC	CASKDREPYEQYF
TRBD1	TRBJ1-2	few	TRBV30	TGTGCCTTGAACGAACCGGGACAGGGACGTGGCTACACCTTC	CALNEPGQGRGYTF
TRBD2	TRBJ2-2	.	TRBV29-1	TGCAGCGTTAATAGCGGGATGGTCGGGGAGCTGTTTTTT	CSVNSGMVGELFF
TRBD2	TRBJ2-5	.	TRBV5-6	TGTGCCAGCAGCTTGGTAGCGGGGATCGTAGTCCGGGAGACCCAGTACTTC	CASSLVAGIVVRETQYF
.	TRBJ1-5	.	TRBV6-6	TGTGCCAGCAGAACGTCCGGGCCCCAGCATTTT	CASRTSGPQHF
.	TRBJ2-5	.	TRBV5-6	TGTGCCAGCAGCTTGGTCGGGACGGGGCAAGAGACCCAGTACTTC	CASSLVGTGQETQYF
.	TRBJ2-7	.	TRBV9	TGTGCCAGCAGCGGGGATAGGTCCTACGAGCAGTACTTC	CASSGDRSYEQYF
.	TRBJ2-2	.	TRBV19	TGTGCCAGTAGGAAGGTGGGAGAAGGTGCCGGGGAGCTGTTTTTT	CASRKVGEGAGELFF
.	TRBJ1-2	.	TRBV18	TGTGCCAGCTCACCCACTGCGGGAACTGGCTACACCTTC	CASSPTAGTGYTF
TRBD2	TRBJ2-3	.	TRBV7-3	TGTGCCAGCAGCTTAGCGGGAGGGCCGATAGATACGCAGTATTTT	CASSLAGGPIDTQYF
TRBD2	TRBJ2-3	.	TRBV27	TGTGCCAGCAGGGGGCCCAGCGGGGGCCCAGGTACGCAGTATTTT	CASRGPSGGPGTQYF
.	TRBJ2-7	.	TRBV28	TGTGCCAGCAGCAGGTTTTCCTACGAGCAGTACTTC	CASSRFSYEQYF
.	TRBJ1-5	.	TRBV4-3	TGCGCCAGCAGCCAAGATCTCGGGCAGGGACATCAGCCCCAGCATTTT	CASSQDLGQGHQPQHF
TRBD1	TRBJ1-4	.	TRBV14	TGTGCCAGCAGCGATGACAGGGTGGGGGAAAAACTGTTTTTT	CASSDDRVGEKLFF
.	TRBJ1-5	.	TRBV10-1	TGCGCCAGCAGTGAGTCCGGTCAGCCCCAGCATTTT	CASSESGQPQHF